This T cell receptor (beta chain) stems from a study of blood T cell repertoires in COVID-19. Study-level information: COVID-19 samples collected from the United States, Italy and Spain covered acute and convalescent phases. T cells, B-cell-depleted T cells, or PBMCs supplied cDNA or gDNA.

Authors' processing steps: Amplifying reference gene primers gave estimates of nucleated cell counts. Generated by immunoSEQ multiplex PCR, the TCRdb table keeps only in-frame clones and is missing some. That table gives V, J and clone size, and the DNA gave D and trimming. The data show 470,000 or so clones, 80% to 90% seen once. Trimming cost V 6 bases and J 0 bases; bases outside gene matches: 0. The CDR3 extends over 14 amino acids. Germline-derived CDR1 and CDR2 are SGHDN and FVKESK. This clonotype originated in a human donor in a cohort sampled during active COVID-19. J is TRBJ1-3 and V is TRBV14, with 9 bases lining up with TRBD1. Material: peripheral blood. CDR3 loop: CASRQGASGNTIYF. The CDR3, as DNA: TGTGCCAGCAGACAGGGGGCCTCTGGAAACACCATATATTTT. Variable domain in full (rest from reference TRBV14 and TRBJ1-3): EAGVTQFPSHSVIEKGQTVTLRCDPISGHDNLYWYRRVMGKEIKFLLHFVKESKQDESGMPNNRFLAERTGGTYSTLKVQPAELEDSGVYFCASRQGASGNTIYFGEGSWLTVV.